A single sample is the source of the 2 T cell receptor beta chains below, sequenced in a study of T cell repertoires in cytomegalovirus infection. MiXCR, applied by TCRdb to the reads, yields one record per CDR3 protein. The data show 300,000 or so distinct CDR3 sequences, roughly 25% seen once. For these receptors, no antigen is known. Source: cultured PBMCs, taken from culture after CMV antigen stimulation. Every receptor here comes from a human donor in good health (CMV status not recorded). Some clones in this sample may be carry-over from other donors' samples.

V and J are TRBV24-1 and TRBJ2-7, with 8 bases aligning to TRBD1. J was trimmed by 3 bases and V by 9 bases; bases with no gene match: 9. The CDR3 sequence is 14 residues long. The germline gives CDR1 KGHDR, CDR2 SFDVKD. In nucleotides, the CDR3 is TGTGCCACCTGTGGGCTTGGACAGGGCTACGAGCAGTACTTC. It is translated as CATCGLGQGYEQYF.

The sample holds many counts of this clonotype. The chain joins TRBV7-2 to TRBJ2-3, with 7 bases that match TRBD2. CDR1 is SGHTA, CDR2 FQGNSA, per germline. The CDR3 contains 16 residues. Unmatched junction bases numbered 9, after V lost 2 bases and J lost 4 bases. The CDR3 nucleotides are TGTGCCAGCAGCTTATCTCGACTAGCAAGCGCAGATACGCAGTATTTT. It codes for CASSLSRLASADTQYF. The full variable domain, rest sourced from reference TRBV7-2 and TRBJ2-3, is GAGVSQSPSNKVTEKGKDVELRCDPISGHTALYWYRQSLGQGLEFLIYFQGNSAPDKSGLPSDRFSAERTGGSVSTLTIQRTQQEDSAVYLCASSLSRLASADTQYFGPGTRLTVL.